One sample yielded the 3 T cell receptor beta chains listed below, sequenced in a study of somatic mutations in T cells in chronic GVHD (dated by TCRdb to the early 2020s). Receptor libraries were prepared by the immunoSEQ multiplex PCR assay. In TCRdb, the immuneACCESS table is reduced to in-frame sequences with V and J assigned. These tables do not hold every clone; where another copy was compared, an unresolved V gene accounts for under half, and the others remain unexplained. The sample records 13,000 or so clones, roughly three quarters of which are singletons. In total, the top ten clones hold roughly 30% of the sample. Specimen: Vbeta20-negative CD4+ T cells from blood. The sample's cell subset or site label is to be understood as: CD4+ T cells sorted as TCR Vbeta20 negative by flow cytometry. Every receptor here comes from a male patient aged 50 to 60 with chronic graft-versus-host disease. In transplant recipients, some T cells may be of donor rather than host origin.

V usage is TRBV18 and J usage is TRBJ1-1; TRBD1 agrees at 7 bases. CDR1 KGHSH and CDR2 LQKENI come from the germline V gene. The CDR3 extends over 14 amino acids. After removal of 3 bases from V and 6 bases from J, the junction contained 7 bases not matched to a gene. The CDR3 loop is CASSPGQAEAEAFF. In DNA form, the CDR3 reads TGTGCCAGCTCACCTGGACAGGCAGAGGCTGAAGCTTTCTTT.

The rearrangement links TRBV5-4 to TRBJ1-1, with D uncertain. Looked up from germline, CDR1 is SGHNT and CDR2 is YYREEE (reference sequence). The V gene lost 2 bases and the J gene lost 2 bases, with 4 bases spanning the gap. CDR3 length: 12 residues. The CDR3, as DNA: TGTGCCAGCAGCTTTATAAACACTGAAGCTTTCTTT. Protein sequence: CASSFINTEAFF.

This rearrangement joins TRBV2 to TRBJ1-3; D call uncertain. Trimming took off 3 bases at V and 4 bases at J, with 7 bases between the two ends. This CDR3 contains 13 residues. Germline lookup yields CDR1 SNHLY and CDR2 FYNNEI. CDR3 loop: CASSETTGNTIYF. The CDR3 DNA reads as TGTGCCAGCAGTGAGACAACCGGAAACACCATATATTTT. Using reference TRBV2 and TRBJ1-3 for the parts outside the CDR3, the full variable domain is EPEVTQTPSHQVTQMGQEVILRCVPISNHLYFYWYRQILGQKVEFLVSFYNNEISEKSEIFDDQFSVERPDGSNFTLKIRSTKLEDSAMYFCASSETTGNTIYFGEGSWLTVV.